Presented here are 4 T cell receptor beta chains from one specimen sequenced in a study of T cell responses to AZD1222 COVID-19 vaccine. Profiled with immunoSEQ multiplex PCR; TCRdb holds only in-frame clones, not every one. The table shows 150,000 or so clones, with 91% occurring only once. Sequencing used peripheral blood, obtained on day 0 of AZD1222 vaccination. The receptors originated from an adult in good health.

The chain couples TRBV6-5 to TRBJ1-2; D unclear. V was clipped by 0 bases and J by 12 bases, with 8 bases between them. The CDR3 is made up of 11 amino acids. The germline V gene encodes CDR1 MNHEY and CDR2 SVGAGI. The DNA of the CDR3 is TGTGCCAGCAGTTACTCAGGCAGAAACACCTTC. Translation gives CASSYSGRNTF.

The V and J genes are TRBV28 and TRBJ1-5; tentatively, D is TRBD1 (6 bases). Germline V CDR1 and CDR2: MDHEN, SYDVKM. This CDR3 has 14 amino acids. V was shortened by 5 bases and J by 7 bases, with 15 bases between the two germline ends. CDR3 in DNA: TGTGCCAGCAGTCACCCCCAGGGACACCAGCCCCAGCATTTT. Residues: CASSHPQGHQPQHF.

This chain uses TRBV7-8 with TRBJ2-1; D not resolved. Germline lookup yields CDR1 SGHVS and CDR2 FQNEAQ. V was trimmed by 3 bases and J by 7 bases, leaving 19 bases between them. This CDR3 region has 16 residues. As DNA, the CDR3 is TGTGCCAGCAGCTTGCTTTCCATTCCCCAAAATAATGAGCAGTTCTTC. The encoded protein is CASSLLSIPQNNEQFF. The variable domain in full, completed from reference TRBV7-8 and TRBJ2-1, reads GAGVSQSPRYKVAKRGQDVALRCDPISGHVSLFWYQQALGQGPEFLTYFQNEAQLDKSGLPSDRFFAERPEGSVSTLKIQRTQQEDSAVYLCASSLLSIPQNNEQFFGPGTRLTVL.

The V gene is TRBV2, the J gene TRBJ1-5, with no clear D. Between the trimmed V and J ends, which lost 6 bases and 6 bases, there was a span of 9 bases. CDR1 and CDR2 (germline): SNHLY, FYNNEI. This CDR3 region has 12 residues. The CDR3 DNA is TGTGCCAGCAGCGCATTGTCTCAGCCCCAGCATTTT. Encoded protein: CASSALSQPQHF.